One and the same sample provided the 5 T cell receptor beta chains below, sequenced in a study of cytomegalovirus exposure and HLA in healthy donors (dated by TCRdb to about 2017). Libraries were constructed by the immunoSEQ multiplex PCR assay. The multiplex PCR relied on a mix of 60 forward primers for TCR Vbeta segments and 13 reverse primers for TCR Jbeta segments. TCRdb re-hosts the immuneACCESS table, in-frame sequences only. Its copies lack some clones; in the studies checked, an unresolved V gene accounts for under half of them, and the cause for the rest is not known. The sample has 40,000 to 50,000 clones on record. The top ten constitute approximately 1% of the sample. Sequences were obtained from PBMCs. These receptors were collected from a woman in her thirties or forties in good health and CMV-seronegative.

In DNA form, the CDR3 reads TGTGCCAGCAGCCCAAGGGACCAGGGGAACTACGAGCAGTACTTC. Protein sequence: CASSPRDQGNYEQYF. This chain uses TRBV7-8 with TRBJ2-7; D is possibly TRBD1 (6 bases). V was cut by 5 bases and J by 3 bases, with 17 bases left in between. Looked up from germline, CDR1 is SGHVS and CDR2 is FQNEAQ. This CDR3 contains 15 residues.

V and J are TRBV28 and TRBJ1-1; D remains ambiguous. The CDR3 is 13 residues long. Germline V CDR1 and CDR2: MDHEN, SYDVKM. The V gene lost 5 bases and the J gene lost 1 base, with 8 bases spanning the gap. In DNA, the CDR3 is TGTGCCAGCAGTCCCTCCCCGAACACTGAAGCTTTCTTT. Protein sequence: CASSPSPNTEAFF.

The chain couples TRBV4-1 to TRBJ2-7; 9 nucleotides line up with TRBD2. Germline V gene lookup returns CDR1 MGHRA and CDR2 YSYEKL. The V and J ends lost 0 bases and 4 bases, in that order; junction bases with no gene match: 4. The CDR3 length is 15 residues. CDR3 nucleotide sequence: TGCGCCAGCAGCCAAGACCCTAGCGGGGCTTACGAGCAGTACTTC. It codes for CASSQDPSGAYEQYF.

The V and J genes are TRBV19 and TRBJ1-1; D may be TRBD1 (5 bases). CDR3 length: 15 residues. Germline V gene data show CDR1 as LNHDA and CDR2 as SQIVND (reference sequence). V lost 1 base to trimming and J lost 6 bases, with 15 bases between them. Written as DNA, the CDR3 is TGTGCCAGTAGTATAGTGGGGACTTGGGGTGCTGAAGCTTTCTTT. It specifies CASSIVGTWGAEAFF.

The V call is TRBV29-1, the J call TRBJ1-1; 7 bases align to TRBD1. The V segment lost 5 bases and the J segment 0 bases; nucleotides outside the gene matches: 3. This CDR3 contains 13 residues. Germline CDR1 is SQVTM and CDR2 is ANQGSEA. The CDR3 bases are TGCAGCGTTCCCGGGACAGTGAACACTGAAGCTTTCTTT. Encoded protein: CSVPGTVNTEAFF.